This TCR beta chain is drawn from a study of graft-versus-host responses after intestinal transplantation. In the study overall: Every one of the recipients received anti-thymocyte globulin induction and afterwards took tacrolimus and steroids for around 3 years.

About this clone: Its matching antigen is unknown.

General study findings and limits: Circulating GvH clone levels at their peak were associated with HvG declines (early post-transplant). Allograft clonal ratios (graft-versus-host to host-versus-graft) were high in patients who had graft-donor T cell macrochimerism.

The V gene's germline CDR1 is SGHRS and CDR2 YFSETQ. The CDR3 extends over 14 amino acids. V lost 0 bases to trimming and J lost 6 bases, with 12 bases between them. Produced via immunoSEQ multiplex PCR; TCRdb's table is partial and in-frame only. The table has 25,000 to 30,000 clones, 90% to 95% seen once. The clonotype originates from a human patient who received an intestinal transplant, so some T cells may come from the graft donor. The sequences come from PBMCs, collected 30 days after intestinal transplant. The V gene is TRBV5-1, the J gene TRBJ1-2, with D possibly TRBD1 on 5 matching bases. Here the CDR3 reads CASSLDGREDGYTF. The DNA of the CDR3 is TGCGCCAGCAGCTTGGATGGCAGGGAGGATGGCTACACCTTC.